Reported below is one TCR beta chain. No cognate antigen has been identified for it. Base-call qualities are not available, and no considerably larger clone is one nucleotide away. The trial excluded patients who had a history of autoimmune disease or who were on systemic immunosuppression. Peripheral blood for TCR sequencing was collected from all dose cohorts at baseline, on cycle 4 day 1, and on cycle 7 day 1. Samples were obtained from an open-label, multicenter, first-in-human phase I dose-escalation trial of ivuxolimab. Adults with locally advanced or metastatic melanoma, renal cell, hepatocellular, or head and neck squamous cell carcinoma were enrolled in the trial. Before TCR sequencing, CD4+ and CD8+ T cells were separately sorted from peripheral blood. This sample was taken from a study of OX40 agonist ivuxolimab in advanced cancers. Study-level background: Ivuxolimab was an agonistic, fully human IgG2 monoclonal antibody directed against OX40 (CD134), a costimulatory receptor. Prior anti-PD-1, anti-PD-L1 or anti-CTLA-4 therapy was permitted, and 40% to 50% of dose-escalation patients had received checkpoint inhibitors. Intravenous ivuxolimab was administered to patients every 2 weeks at six dose levels: 0.01, 0.1, 0.3, 1.5, 3 and 10 mg/kg. Peripheral TCRbeta sequencing aimed to test whether ivuxolimab altered TCR sequence diversity and caused clonal T-cell expansion. In the dose-escalation cohort, more than 75% of patients were male, and the mean age was about 55 years, with a range of roughly 20 to 79. Partial responses were achieved by three dose-escalation patients, of whom one had hepatocellular carcinoma and two had cutaneous melanoma. Of the roughly 51 patients in dose escalation, around 19 had hepatocellular carcinoma, some 15 had melanoma, 9 had renal cell carcinoma and 9 had head and neck cancer. The paper describes the monotherapy dose-escalation part (N of about 47 patients) of the phase I trial of ivuxolimab.

Clipping removes 0 bases from V and 15 bases from J, with 10 as the unmatched junction base count. The germline V gene encodes CDR1 KGHSH and CDR2 LQKENI. The CDR3 sequence holds 15 residues, the cysteine and phenylalanine included. Only the CDR3 DNA stays, 45 bases, in frame from base 1. Study-level results and caveats: The antigen specificity of the clonally expanded peripheral T cells was not determined. Low levels of normalized T-cell clonal expansion were also seen in some patients who did not respond. After ivuxolimab, more expanded clones were found on average in CD8+ T cells than in CD4+ T cells. At doses of 0.1 to 3.0 mg/kg, clonal expansion of both CD4+ and CD8+ T cells in blood was seen between baseline and week 6. In partial responders in the 0.1-3.0 mg/kg groups, normalized peripheral clonal expansion was found to be among the lowest, especially among CD8+ T cells.

Genomic DNA was extracted from sorted cells for sequencing of the TCRbeta CDR3 region. The immunoSEQ Assay was used to sequence the TCRbeta CDR3 regions. TCRdb took this table from immuneACCESS and kept in-frame rearrangements with V and J called. Such tables lack part of the clones; where checked against another copy, unresolved V genes explain under half of the gap, and the rest is unexplained. The sample yields about 57,000 clones; 87% were counted once. In total, the top ten clones hold around 0.38% of the sample. This sequence originates from an adult with an advanced solid tumor such as melanoma, head and neck, liver or kidney cancer. This specimen consisted of CD4+ or CD8+ T cells sorted from blood, obtained in a trial of the OX40 agonist ivuxolimab. Here the chain combines TRBV18 and TRBJ2-1, with 11 junctional bases fitting TRBD2. The nucleotide sequence is given as TGTGCCAGCTCACCACCTAGCGGGGGGGCAGGCGGGATGTTCTTC. This gives the protein CASSPPSGGAGGMFF. Where the CDR3 stops, the reference TRBV18 and TRBJ2-1 genes take over; the full variable domain is NAGVMQNPRHLVRRRGQEARLRCSPMKGHSHVYWYRQLPEEGLKFMVYLQKENIIDESGMPKERFSAEFPKEGPSILRIQQVVRGDSAAYFCASSPPSGGAGGMFFGPGTRLTVL.